This T cell receptor (beta chain) is drawn from a study of cytomegalovirus exposure and HLA in healthy donors. Regarding this clone: What it binds is unknown.

Findings and limits, study-wide: There were about 160 TCR beta chains listed as cytomegalovirus-associated. Presence/absence comparisons presumed near-even sequencing depth among donors. Previously analyzed data showed that most TCR beta V segments were productive at a frequency of about 87% or about 30%. A few CMV-associated chains were confirmed in vitro to be specific for CMV antigens.

60 Vbeta and 13 Jbeta primers were used in PCR. Sequencing was performed with immunoSEQ multiplex PCR; in TCRdb, only in-frame clones are kept and a portion is missing. The sample consists of approximately 170,000 clones, about 63% of them appearing once. The CDR3 is 13 residues long. Trimming pared 4 bases from V and 7 bases from J, leaving 8 bases between. Germline V gene sequence: CDR1 MNHNS, CDR2 SASEGT. Specimen: PBMCs. This sequence originates from a woman aged 40-49 years in good health and CMV-seropositive. This chain links TRBV6-1 with TRBJ1-6; D might be TRBD1 (5 bases). In DNA form, the CDR3 reads TGTGCCAGCAGTGTGGGGGGAAATTCACCCCTCCACTTT. Translation gives CASSVGGNSPLHF.